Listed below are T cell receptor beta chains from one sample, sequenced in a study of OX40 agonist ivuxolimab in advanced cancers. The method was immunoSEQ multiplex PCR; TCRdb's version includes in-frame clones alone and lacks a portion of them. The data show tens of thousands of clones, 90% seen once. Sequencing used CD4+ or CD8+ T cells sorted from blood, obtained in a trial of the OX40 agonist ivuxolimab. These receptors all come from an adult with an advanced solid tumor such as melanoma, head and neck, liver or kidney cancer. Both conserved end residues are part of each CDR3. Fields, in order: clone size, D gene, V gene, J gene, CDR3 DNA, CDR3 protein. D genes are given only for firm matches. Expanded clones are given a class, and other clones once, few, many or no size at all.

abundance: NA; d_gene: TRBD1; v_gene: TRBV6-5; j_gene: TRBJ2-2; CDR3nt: TGTGCCAGCAGGCCCCGGACAGGGCAAACCGGGGAGCTGTTTTTT; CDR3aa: CASRPRTGQTGELFF
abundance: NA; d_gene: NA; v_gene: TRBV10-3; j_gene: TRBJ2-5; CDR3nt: TGTGCCATCGGCAATAGGAGTTTGGGGGAGACCCAGTACTTC; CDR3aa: CAIGNRSLGETQYF
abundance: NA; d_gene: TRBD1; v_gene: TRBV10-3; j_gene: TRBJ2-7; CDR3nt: TGTGCCATCAGTGCCTCCGGGACAGGGGCCTACGAGCAGTACTTC; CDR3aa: CAISASGTGAYEQYF
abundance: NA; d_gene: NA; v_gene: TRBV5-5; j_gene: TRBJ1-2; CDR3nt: TGTGCCAGCAGCTTGGCCACGGGACAAGCTAACTATGGCTACACCTTC; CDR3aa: CASSLATGQANYGYTF
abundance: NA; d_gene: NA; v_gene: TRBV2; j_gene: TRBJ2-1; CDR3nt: TGTGCCAGCACCCCACAGTCCTCCTACAATGAGCAGTTCTTC; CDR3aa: CASTPQSSYNEQFF
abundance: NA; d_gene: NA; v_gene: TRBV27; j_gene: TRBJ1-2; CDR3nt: TGTGCCAGCAGTTTTCTCGTGGTTCGGACTACCCGGGGTGGCTACACCTTC; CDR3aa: CASSFLVVRTTRGGYTF
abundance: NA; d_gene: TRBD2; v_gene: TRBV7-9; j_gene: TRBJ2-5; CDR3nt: TGTGCCAGCAGCTCCCAGGGTAGCGGGAGGGAGACCCAGTACTTC; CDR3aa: CASSSQGSGRETQYF
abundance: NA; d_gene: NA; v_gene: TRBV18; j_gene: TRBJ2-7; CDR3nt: TGTGCCAGCTCACCCCCAACAGGGAACGAGCAGTACTTC; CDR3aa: CASSPPTGNEQYF
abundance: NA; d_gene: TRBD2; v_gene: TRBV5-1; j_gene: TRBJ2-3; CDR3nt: TGCGCCAGCAGCTTGCCTAGCGGGCCCACAGATACGCAGTATTTT; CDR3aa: CASSLPSGPTDTQYF
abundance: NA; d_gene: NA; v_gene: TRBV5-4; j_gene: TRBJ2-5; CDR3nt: TGTGCCAGCAGCCAACTCCGGACAGAAGAGACCCAGTACTTC; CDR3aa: CASSQLRTEETQYF
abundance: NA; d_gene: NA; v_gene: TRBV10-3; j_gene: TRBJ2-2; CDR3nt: TGTGCCATCACCCACTCCGACACCGGGGAGCTGTTTTTT; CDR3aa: CAITHSDTGELFF
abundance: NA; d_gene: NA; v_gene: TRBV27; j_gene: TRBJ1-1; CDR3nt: TGTGCCAGCAAATCCTCTAACACTGAAGCTTTCTTT; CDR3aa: CASKSSNTEAFF
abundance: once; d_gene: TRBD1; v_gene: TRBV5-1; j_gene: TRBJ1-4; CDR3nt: TGCGCCAGCAGAGAAACATACAGGGGTTCTAATGAAAAACTGTTTTTT; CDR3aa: CASRETYRGSNEKLFF
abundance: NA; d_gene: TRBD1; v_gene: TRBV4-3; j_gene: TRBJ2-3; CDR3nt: TGCGCCAGCAGCCTACAGGGGATTAAAGATACGCAGTATTTT; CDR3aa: CASSLQGIKDTQYF
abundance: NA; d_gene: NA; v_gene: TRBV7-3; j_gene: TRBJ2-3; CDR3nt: TGTGCCAGCAGCTTACAATCCGGGGGTAGCACAGATACGCAGTATTTT; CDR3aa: CASSLQSGGSTDTQYF
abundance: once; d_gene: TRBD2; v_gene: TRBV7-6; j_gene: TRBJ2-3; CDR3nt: TGTGCCAGCAGCACCGGCGAGACTAGCGGGAGACAGTATTTT; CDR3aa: CASSTGETSGRQYF